These 2 T cell receptor beta chains came from one sample sequenced in a study of blood T cell repertoires in COVID-19. The data were produced by immunoSEQ multiplex PCR, yet TCRdb's version contains in-frame clones alone and is incomplete. The sample contains 140,000 to 150,000 clones, roughly 85% of which appear only once. Material: peripheral blood. These receptors originate from a human donor with acute or convalescent COVID-19. The donor label of this sample is uncertain.

The J gene is TRBJ2-7, the V gene TRBV7-2; 7 bases line up with TRBD2. The junction had 10 bases not matched to a gene; V was cut back by 5 bases and J by 6 bases. Per germline, CDR1 SGHTA and CDR2 FQGNSA. CDR3 length equals 14 residues. The CDR3 DNA follows: TGTGCCAGCAGCACGGGACGACTAGCAACCGAGCAGTACTTC. Translated, it gives CASSTGRLATEQYF.

This chain joins TRBV7-9 and TRBJ1-6, with TRBD1 identical over 7 bases. V gave up 0 bases and J gave up 5 bases; unmatched junction bases: 7. Germline CDR1 and CDR2: SEHNR and FQNEAQ (reference sequence). The CDR3 has 17 residues. This chain's CDR3 is CASSLARGTEHNSPLHF. DNA of the CDR3: TGTGCCAGCAGCTTAGCGCGAGGGACAGAGCATAATTCACCCCTCCACTTT.